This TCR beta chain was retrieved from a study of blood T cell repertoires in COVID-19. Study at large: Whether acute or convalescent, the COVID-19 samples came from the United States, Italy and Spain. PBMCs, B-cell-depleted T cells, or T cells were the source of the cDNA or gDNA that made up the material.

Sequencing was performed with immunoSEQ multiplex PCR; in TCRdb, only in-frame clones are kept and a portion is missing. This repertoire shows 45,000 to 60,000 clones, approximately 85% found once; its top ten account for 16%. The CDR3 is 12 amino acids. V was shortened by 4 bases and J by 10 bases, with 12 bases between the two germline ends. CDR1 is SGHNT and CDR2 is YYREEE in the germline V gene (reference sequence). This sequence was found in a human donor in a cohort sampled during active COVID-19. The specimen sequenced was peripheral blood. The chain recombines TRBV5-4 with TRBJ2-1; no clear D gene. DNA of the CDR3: TGTGCCAGCAGCGCCTACACAGTCGAGCAGTTCTTC. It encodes CASSAYTVEQFF.